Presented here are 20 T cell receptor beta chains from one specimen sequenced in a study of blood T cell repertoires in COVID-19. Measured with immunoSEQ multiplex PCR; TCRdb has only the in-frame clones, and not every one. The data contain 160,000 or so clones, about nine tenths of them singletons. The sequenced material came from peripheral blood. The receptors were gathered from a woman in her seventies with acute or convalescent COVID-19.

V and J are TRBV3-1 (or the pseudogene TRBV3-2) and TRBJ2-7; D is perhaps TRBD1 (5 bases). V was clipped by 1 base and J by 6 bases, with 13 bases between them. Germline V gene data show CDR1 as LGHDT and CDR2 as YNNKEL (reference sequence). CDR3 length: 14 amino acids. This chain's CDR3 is CASSQAGRVGEQYF. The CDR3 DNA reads TGTGCCAGCAGCCAAGCGGGCAGGGTGGGCGAGCAGTACTTC.

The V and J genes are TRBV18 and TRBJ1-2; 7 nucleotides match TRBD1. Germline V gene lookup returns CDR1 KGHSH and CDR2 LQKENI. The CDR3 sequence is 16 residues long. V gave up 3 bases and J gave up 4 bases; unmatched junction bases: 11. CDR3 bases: TGTGCCAGCTCACCGGGTGAGGGGGCGTTTTCCTATGGCTACACCTTC. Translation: CASSPGEGAFSYGYTF.

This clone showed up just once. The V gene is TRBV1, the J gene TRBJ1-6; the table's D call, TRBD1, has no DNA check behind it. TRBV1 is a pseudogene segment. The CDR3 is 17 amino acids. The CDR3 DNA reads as TGCACCAGCAGCCACCAGGTGGGCAGGGGCCTTTATTCACCCCTCCACTTT. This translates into CTSSHQVGRGLYSPLHF.

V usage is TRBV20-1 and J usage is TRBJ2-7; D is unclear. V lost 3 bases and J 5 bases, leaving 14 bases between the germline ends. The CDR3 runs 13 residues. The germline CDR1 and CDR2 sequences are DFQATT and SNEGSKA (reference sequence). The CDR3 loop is CSASSAPPHEQYF. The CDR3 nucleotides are TGCAGTGCTAGTTCTGCGCCCCCCCACGAGCAGTACTTC.

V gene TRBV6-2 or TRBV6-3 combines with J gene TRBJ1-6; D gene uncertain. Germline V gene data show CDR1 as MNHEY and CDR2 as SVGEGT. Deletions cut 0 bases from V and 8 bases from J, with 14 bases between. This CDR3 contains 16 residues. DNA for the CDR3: TGTGCCAGCAGTTACTCGACATACAGAAGATATTCACCCCTCCACTTT. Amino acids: CASSYSTYRRYSPLHF.

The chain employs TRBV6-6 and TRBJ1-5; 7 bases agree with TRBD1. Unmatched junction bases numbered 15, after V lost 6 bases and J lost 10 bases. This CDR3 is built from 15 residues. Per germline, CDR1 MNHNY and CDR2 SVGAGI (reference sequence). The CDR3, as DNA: TGTGCCAGCAGCACTCCCGGGACAGCAAAGCCCCCCCAGCATTTT. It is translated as CASSTPGTAKPPQHF.

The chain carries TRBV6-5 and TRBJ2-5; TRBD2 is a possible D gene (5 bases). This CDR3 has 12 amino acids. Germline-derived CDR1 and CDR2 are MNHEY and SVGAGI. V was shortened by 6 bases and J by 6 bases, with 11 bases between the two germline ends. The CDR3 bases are TGTGCCAGCAGCTATCGAGGGCAGACCCAGTACTTC. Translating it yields CASSYRGQTQYF.

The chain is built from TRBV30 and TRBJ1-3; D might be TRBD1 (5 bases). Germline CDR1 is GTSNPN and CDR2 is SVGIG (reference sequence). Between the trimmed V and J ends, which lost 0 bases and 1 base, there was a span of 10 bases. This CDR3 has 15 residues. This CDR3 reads CAWSVGAGSGNTIYF. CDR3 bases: TGTGCCTGGAGTGTAGGTGCAGGGTCTGGAAACACCATATATTTT.

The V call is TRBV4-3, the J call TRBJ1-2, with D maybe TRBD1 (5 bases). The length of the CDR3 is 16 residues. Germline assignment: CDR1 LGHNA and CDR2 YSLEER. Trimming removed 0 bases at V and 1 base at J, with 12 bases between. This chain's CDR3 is CASSQDLAGFNYGYTF. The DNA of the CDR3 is TGCGCCAGCAGCCAAGATTTGGCAGGGTTTAACTATGGCTACACCTTC.

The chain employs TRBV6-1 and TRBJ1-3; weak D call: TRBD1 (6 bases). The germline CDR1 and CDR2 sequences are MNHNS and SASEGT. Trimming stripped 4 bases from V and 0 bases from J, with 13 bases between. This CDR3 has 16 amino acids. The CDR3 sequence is CASSVQTGSSGNTIYF. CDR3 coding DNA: TGTGCCAGCAGTGTACAAACAGGGAGCTCTGGAAACACCATATATTTT.

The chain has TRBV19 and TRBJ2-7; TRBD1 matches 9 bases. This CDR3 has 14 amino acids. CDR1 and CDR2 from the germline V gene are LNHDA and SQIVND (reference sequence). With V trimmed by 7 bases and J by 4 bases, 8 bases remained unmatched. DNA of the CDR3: TGTGCCAGTACAAGGGGGACAGGGAGTTACGAGCAGTACTTC. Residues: CASTRGTGSYEQYF.

The CDR3 DNA sequence: TGCGCCAGCAGCTTAACCGGGACAGGGGGCTACAATGAGCAGTTCTTC. Translating it yields CASSLTGTGGYNEQFF. The chain uses TRBV5-1 and TRBJ2-1, with 11 bases aligning to TRBD1. The V gene's germline CDR1 is SGHRS and CDR2 YFSETQ. With 2 bases clipped from V and 3 bases from J, the junction kept 4 bases outside the gene matches. The CDR3 runs to 16 residues.

The CDR3 is CASSQGQGVYEQYF. CDR3 nucleotide sequence: TGTGCCAGCAGCCAGGGACAGGGGGTCTACGAGCAGTACTTC. The rearrangement links TRBV3-1 (or the pseudogene TRBV3-2) to TRBJ2-7, with TRBD1 identical over 11 bases. The V segment lost 3 bases and the J segment 3 bases; nucleotides outside the gene matches: 1. This CDR3 is built from 14 residues. CDR1 is LGHDT, CDR2 YNNKEL, per germline (reference sequence).

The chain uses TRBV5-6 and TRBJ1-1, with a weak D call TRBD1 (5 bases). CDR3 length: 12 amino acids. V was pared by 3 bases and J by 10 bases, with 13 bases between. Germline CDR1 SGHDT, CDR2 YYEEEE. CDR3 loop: CASSSGLGGAFF. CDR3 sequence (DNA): TGTGCCAGCAGCTCGGGACTCGGGGGAGCTTTCTTT.

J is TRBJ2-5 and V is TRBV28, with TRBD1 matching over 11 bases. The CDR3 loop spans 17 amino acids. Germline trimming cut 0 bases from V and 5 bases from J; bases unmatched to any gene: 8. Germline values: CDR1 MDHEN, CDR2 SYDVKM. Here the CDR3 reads CASSLWAGTGGRETQYF. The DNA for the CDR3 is TGTGCCAGCAGTTTATGGGCCGGGACAGGGGGGCGGGAGACCCAGTACTTC.

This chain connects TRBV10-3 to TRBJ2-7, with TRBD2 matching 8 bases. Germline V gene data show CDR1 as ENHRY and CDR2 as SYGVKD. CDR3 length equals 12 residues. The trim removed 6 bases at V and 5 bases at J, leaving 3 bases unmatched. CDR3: CAISPLADEQYF. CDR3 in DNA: TGTGCCATCAGCCCACTAGCGGACGAGCAGTACTTC.

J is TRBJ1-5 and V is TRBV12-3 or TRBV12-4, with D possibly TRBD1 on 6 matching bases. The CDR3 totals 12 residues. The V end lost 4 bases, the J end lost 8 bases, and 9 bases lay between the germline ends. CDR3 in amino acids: CASSWEGEPQHF. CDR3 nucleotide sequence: TGTGCCAGCAGTTGGGAGGGGGAGCCCCAGCATTTT.

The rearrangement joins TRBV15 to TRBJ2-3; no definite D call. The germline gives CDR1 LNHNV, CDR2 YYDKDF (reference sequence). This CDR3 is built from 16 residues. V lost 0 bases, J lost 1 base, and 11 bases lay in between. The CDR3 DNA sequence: TGTGCCACCAGCAGAGATGGGCAGTTAGGCACAGATACGCAGTATTTT. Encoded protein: CATSRDGQLGTDTQYF.

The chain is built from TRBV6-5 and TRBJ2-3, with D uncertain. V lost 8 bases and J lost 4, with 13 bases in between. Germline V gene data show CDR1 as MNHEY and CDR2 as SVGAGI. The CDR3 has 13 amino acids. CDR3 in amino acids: CASAVTGADTQYF. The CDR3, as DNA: TGTGCCAGCGCGGTGACCGGTGCAGATACGCAGTATTTT.

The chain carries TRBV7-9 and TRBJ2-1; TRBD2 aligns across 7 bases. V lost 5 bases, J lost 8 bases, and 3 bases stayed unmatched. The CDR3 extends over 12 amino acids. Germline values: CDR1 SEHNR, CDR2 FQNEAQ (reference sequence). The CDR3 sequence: CASSRLADEQFF. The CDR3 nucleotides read TGTGCCAGCAGCCGACTAGCCGATGAGCAGTTCTTC.